This is a list of T cell receptor beta chains from one sample in a study of cytomegalovirus exposure and HLA in healthy donors. Produced via immunoSEQ multiplex PCR; TCRdb's table is partial and in-frame only. The repertoire holds under 250,000 clones, with 82% as singletons. The specimen was PBMCs. These receptors were collected from a man aged 35 to 55 in good health and CMV-seropositive. Both conserved end residues are part of each CDR3. Fields, in order: J gene, clone size, D gene, V gene, CDR3 DNA, CDR3 protein. A D gene is named only where the DNA matches it firmly. A clone size is listed for some rows: how often the clone was seen (once, few, many), or a class if it is expanded.

TRBJ1-1 | - | - | TRBV30 | TGTGCCTGGAGTGTATCGGGGAACACAGCTTTCTTT | CAWSVSGNTAFF
TRBJ1-1 | - | - | TRBV6-1 | TGTGCCAGCAGTGTGGACAGCCGGGCTTTCTTT | CASSVDSRAFF
TRBJ2-1 | - | - | TRBV7-9 | TGTTCCAGCAGCTCACCTGGACATCAGTTCTTC | CSSSSPGHQFF
TRBJ2-1 | - | TRBD2 | TRBV19 | TGTGCCAGTAGACGCGGGAGCGCCTACAATGAGCAGTTCTTC | CASRRGSAYNEQFF
TRBJ2-2 | once | - | TRBV6-1 | TGTGCCATCGGGATAGCGGTCCTCACCGGGGAGCTGTTTTTT | CAIGIAVLTGELFF
TRBJ2-3 | - | TRBD2 | TRBV4-1 | TGCGCCAGCAGCCAGAACGGACTAGCGGAAGGTACAGATACGCAGTATTTT | CASSQNGLAEGTDTQYF
TRBJ1-2 | - | TRBD1 | TRBV29-1 | TGCAGCGTTGGGGACAGGGTCGGCTACACCTTC | CSVGDRVGYTF
TRBJ2-3 | once | TRBD1 | TRBV5-1 | TGCGCCTCACAGGGGGCTCCTGGCCAAGATACGCAGTATTTT | CASQGAPGQDTQYF
TRBJ2-2 | - | TRBD2 | TRBV7-3 | TGTGCCAGCAGCCCACGGGGGGACACCGGGGAGCTGTTTTTT | CASSPRGDTGELFF
TRBJ2-7 | - | - | TRBV29-1 | TGCAGCGTTGAGAGGATGGGTACCTACGAGCAGTACTTC | CSVERMGTYEQYF
TRBJ2-2 | - | - | TRBV7-9 | TGTGCCAGCAGCTTAAACCCCCGGGTCACCGGGGAGCTGTTTTTT | CASSLNPRVTGELFF
TRBJ1-1 | - | - | TRBV7-9 | TGTGCCAGCAGCTTAGTTGGTGCGGGCACTGAAGCTTTCTTT | CASSLVGAGTEAFF
TRBJ2-2 | - | - | TRBV7-9 | TGTGCCAGCAGCTCCGCTCGGTCCCTATGGACCGGGGAGCTGTTTTTT | CASSSARSLWTGELFF
TRBJ2-5 | - | TRBD2 | TRBV9 | TGTGCCAGCAGCCCCGGGACTAGCGGGAGTGGGGGGGAGACCCAGTACTTC | CASSPGTSGSGGETQYF
TRBJ2-4 | - | TRBD2 | TRBV30 | TGTGCCCGGAGTCAAGACAGGGCGATAGCGGGAGGACTAGCCAAAAACATTCAGTACTTC | CARSQDRAIAGGLAKNIQYF
TRBJ1-2 | - | TRBD1 | TRBV5-1 | TGCGCCAGCAGCACCAACGCTTTGACAGGGATCTATGGCTACACCTTC | CASSTNALTGIYGYTF
TRBJ1-4 | - | - | TRBV5-1 | TGCGCCAGCCATCCGGGGTCATCTAATGAAAAACTGTTTTTT | CASHPGSSNEKLFF
TRBJ2-1 | - | - | TRBV27 | TGTGCCAGCAGTCCGACGGCGCGGTACAATGAGCAGTTCTTC | CASSPTARYNEQFF
TRBJ2-3 | - | TRBD2 | TRBV6-4 | TGTGCCAGCAGTGTTGGACTAGCGGTCACAGATACGCAGTATTTT | CASSVGLAVTDTQYF
TRBJ2-4 | once | - | TRBV7-2 | TGTGCCAGCAGCTTAGAACAGGCTCGCGCCAAAAACATTCAGTACTTC | CASSLEQARAKNIQYF
TRBJ1-1 | many | - | TRBV10-1 | TGCGCCAGCAGTGAAACGATTTCAAACAGGGTCTCGGGTGAAGCTTTCTTT | CASSETISNRVSGEAFF
TRBJ2-2 | - | TRBD1 | TRBV7-8 | TGTGCCAGCAGCTTAACAGGGGGCTGGACCGGGGAGCTGTTTTTT | CASSLTGGWTGELFF
TRBJ2-7 | - | TRBD1 | TRBV6-5 | TGTGCCAGCAAAAAGGGACAGGGCCCTTCCTACGAGCAGTACTTC | CASKKGQGPSYEQYF
TRBJ1-1 | - | - | TRBV27 | TGTGCCAGCACCCGACGCGGGGGCACTGAAGCTTTCTTT | CASTRRGGTEAFF
TRBJ2-1 | - | TRBD2 | TRBV12-5 | TGTGCTAGTGGTACTAATAGCGGGAGAGATGAGCAGTTCTTC | CASGTNSGRDEQFF
TRBJ2-3 | - | TRBD2 | TRBV9 | TGTGCCAGCAGCGTAGAGGGGACTAGCGGGACCTCAGATACGCAGTATTTT | CASSVEGTSGTSDTQYF
TRBJ1-2 | - | TRBD1 | TRBV7-9 | TGTGCCAGCAGCTCCTCAGGGGGCCCGATCGGAGGCTACACCTTC | CASSSSGGPIGGYTF
TRBJ2-3 | - | TRBD2 | TRBV7-9 | TGTGCCAGCAGCCCTACTAGCGGACCTAGCACAGATACGCAGTATTTT | CASSPTSGPSTDTQYF
TRBJ2-1 | once | TRBD2 | TRBV5-6 | TGTGCCAGCAGCTCATTTAGCGGGAGTTGGTACAATGAGCAGTTCTTC | CASSSFSGSWYNEQFF
TRBJ2-1 | - | TRBD2 | TRBV7-2 | TGTGCCAGCAGCCCTGCTGGACTAGCGGGGCTCAATGAGCAGTTCTTC | CASSPAGLAGLNEQFF
TRBJ1-5 | - | - | TRBV7-8 | TGTGCCAGCACCCCCTCCGGGACACGGGACAATCAGCCCCAGCATTTT | CASTPSGTRDNQPQHF
TRBJ2-5 | - | TRBD2 | TRBV14 | TGTGCCAGCAGCCAAGCAACTAGCGGGAGGGCCAGGGAGACCCAGTACTTC | CASSQATSGRARETQYF
TRBJ1-1 | - | TRBD1 | TRBV7-2 | TGTGCCAGCAGCTTAGGGGACAGGGGCTACACTGAAGCTTTCTTT | CASSLGDRGYTEAFF
TRBJ1-1 | - | - | TRBV7-3 | TGTGCCAGCGGACAGACCATGAACACTGAAGCTTTCTTT | CASGQTMNTEAFF
TRBJ1-1 | - | TRBD1 | TRBV5-4 | TGTGCCAGCAGCTTGGGACAGGGTCAAACTGAAGCTTTCTTT | CASSLGQGQTEAFF
TRBJ1-5 | - | TRBD1 | TRBV10-2 | TGCGCCAGCAGTTCGGACAGGTTTAATCAGCCCCAGCATTTT | CASSSDRFNQPQHF
TRBJ2-1 | - | - | TRBV9 | TGTGCCAGCAGCGTGACTAATGAGCAGTTCTTC | CASSVTNEQFF
TRBJ1-1 | - | TRBD1 | TRBV18 | TGTGCCAGCTCACCAGGCTTACAGGGGGCCGAAGCTTTCTTT | CASSPGLQGAEAFF
TRBJ1-2 | - | TRBD1 | TRBV9 | TGTGCCAGCAGCGTAGCCGGAAATCGACAGGGGGCGGATGGCTACACCTTC | CASSVAGNRQGADGYTF
TRBJ1-5 | - | TRBD1 | TRBV6-1 | TGTGCCAGCAGTCCCGGGACAGGGGGCAATCAGCCCCAGCATTTT | CASSPGTGGNQPQHF
TRBJ1-1 | few | - | TRBV6-5 | TGTGCCAGCACCTTACGGAGGAACACTGAAGCTTTCTTT | CASTLRRNTEAFF
TRBJ2-7 | once | - | TRBV2 | TGTGCCAGCAGTGAAGTTCTGGGCAGTCTCTACGAGCAGTACTTC | CASSEVLGSLYEQYF
TRBJ2-5 | - | - | TRBV6-1 | TGTGCCAGCAGTGCCACACAGGGTCGGTCAACCCAGTACTTC | CASSATQGRSTQYF
TRBJ2-2 | - | - | TRBV5-1 | TGCGCCAGCAGCTCACGATGGGGCGCGACCGGGGAGCTGTTTTTT | CASSSRWGATGELFF
TRBJ2-2 | - | TRBD1 | TRBV19 | TGTGCCAGTAGTATTATAGGGGGCACGACCGGGGAGCTGTTTTTT | CASSIIGGTTGELFF
TRBJ1-3 | - | - | TRBV28 | TGTGCCAGCAGTCCCGGGACTGTGTCTGGAAACACCATATATTTT | CASSPGTVSGNTIYF
TRBJ2-5 | - | - | TRBV5-8 | TGTGCCAGCAGCAAGGGACAGCGGGGGACAGAGACCCAGTACTTC | CASSKGQRGTETQYF
TRBJ2-3 | once | - | TRBV9 | TGTGCCAGCAGCGGGAGGACCGATAAACTAACAGATACGCAGTATTTT | CASSGRTDKLTDTQYF
TRBJ2-7 | - | TRBD2 | TRBV5-1 | TGCGCCAGCAGCTTGGGGGGGGGTTACCCCTACGAGCAGTACTTC | CASSLGGGYPYEQYF
TRBJ1-1 | - | - | TRBV5-1 | TGCGCCAGCAGTCCTGACAGGAGCATGGCTTTCTTT | CASSPDRSMAFF
TRBJ2-3 | - | TRBD2 | TRBV14 | TGTGCCAGCAGCCAAGGAGGGACTAGCGGTAGCACAGATACGCAGTATTTT | CASSQGGTSGSTDTQYF
TRBJ1-1 | - | TRBD1 | TRBV6-6 | TGTGCCAGTCTGACGGGGGCACAGGGGGGGACTGAAGCTTTCTTT | CASLTGAQGGTEAFF
TRBJ1-1 | once | - | TRBV5-1 | TGCGCCAGCAGCCCACAGGGCGGGACTGAAGCTTTCTTT | CASSPQGGTEAFF
TRBJ2-3 | - | - | TRBV5-1 | TGCGCCAGCAGCTTGGGGAAGTCCAGCGGGCACGGGATAGATACGCAGTATTTT | CASSLGKSSGHGIDTQYF
TRBJ2-1 | - | - | TRBV2 | TGTGCCAGCAGCCCTCAGGGCAACAATGAGCAGTTCTTC | CASSPQGNNEQFF
TRBJ1-2 | once | - | TRBV6-6 | TGTGCCAGCAGTCTGGTGGTGGGCAGGGGCTATGGCTACACCTTC | CASSLVVGRGYGYTF